Shown below are 24 T cell receptor beta chains from a single sample sequenced in a study of blood T cell repertoires in COVID-19. Clones were read by immunoSEQ multiplex PCR, and TCRdb kept only the in-frame ones, dropping some. The profile shows fewer than 300,000 clones, 75% to 95% of them singletons. Source material: peripheral blood. These receptors were collected from a person in their late teens or twenties with COVID-19, enrolled during active disease.

The chain's CDR3 is CASSQVRGRYPEAFF. The DNA of the CDR3 is TGCGCCAGCAGCCAGGTTCGGGGTAGGTATCCTGAAGCTTTCTTT. The V and J genes are TRBV4-1 and TRBJ1-1; D gene ambiguous. V gave up 3 bases and J gave up 6 bases, with 17 bases separating them. Germline CDR1 reads MGHRA; CDR2 reads YSYEKL. The CDR3 runs to 15 residues.

V is TRBV3-1 (or the pseudogene TRBV3-2) and J is TRBJ2-1; weak D call: TRBD1 (5 bases). The V gene lost 0 bases and the J gene lost 7 bases, with 19 bases spanning the gap. CDR1 and CDR2 (germline): LGHDT, YNNKEL (reference sequence). The CDR3 is 17 residues long. The CDR3 bases are TGTGCCAGCAGCCAAGATCGACAGTGGGCTTTGGGTAATGAGCAGTTCTTC. Its protein is CASSQDRQWALGNEQFF.

This sequence joins TRBV3-1 (or the pseudogene TRBV3-2) and TRBJ1-1, with TRBD1 matching 7 bases. The CDR3 length is 15 residues. The germline V gene has CDR1 LGHDT and CDR2 YNNKEL (reference sequence). V lost 2 bases to trimming and J lost 5 bases; unmatched junction nucleotides: 8. DNA of the CDR3: TGTGCCAGCAGCCAAACAGGGGCGGTCCGGACTGAAGCTTTCTTT. It translates to CASSQTGAVRTEAFF.

The chain links TRBV7-2 to TRBJ2-7, with 7 positions matching TRBD2. The CDR3 length is 17 residues. V lost 5 bases to trimming and J lost 3 bases; unmatched junction nucleotides: 16. The germline gives CDR1 SGHTA, CDR2 FQGNSA. The chain's CDR3 is CASSTGLSRGGFYEQYF. In nucleotides, the CDR3 is TGTGCCAGCAGCACGGGACTATCCAGAGGAGGGTTCTACGAGCAGTACTTC.

The J gene is TRBJ2-5, the V gene TRBV6-5, with 8 bases identical to TRBD2. With V trimmed by 4 bases and J by 5 bases, 9 bases remained unmatched. The CDR3 sequence is 15 residues long. The germline V gene encodes CDR1 MNHEY and CDR2 SVGAGI. The CDR3 here is CASSSLAGSTETQYF. Here the CDR3 DNA reads TGTGCCAGCAGTTCCTTAGCGGGATCTACGGAGACCCAGTACTTC.

The V call is TRBV6-5, the J call TRBJ2-1; 9 bases are shared with TRBD2. The CDR3 sequence is 14 residues long. Unmatched junction bases numbered 7, after V lost 7 bases and J lost 6 bases. From germline, CDR1 is MNHEY and CDR2 SVGAGI. The CDR3 bases are TGTGCCAGCAAGCCGCGGGAGGGCCCCAATGAGCAGTTCTTC. It is translated as CASKPREGPNEQFF.

The chain carries TRBV3-1 (or the pseudogene TRBV3-2) and TRBJ2-7; a weak D match, TRBD2 (6 bases). The germline CDR1 and CDR2 sequences are LGHDT and YNNKEL (reference sequence). The CDR3 has 12 amino acids. Deletions cut 1 base from V and 12 bases from J, with 13 bases between. Here the CDR3 reads CASSQAGDVGYF. The CDR3 DNA is TGTGCCAGCAGCCAAGCGGGGGACGTTGGGTACTTC.

The rearrangement uses TRBV9 and TRBJ2-3; 9 nucleotides match TRBD2. CDR1 is SGDLS and CDR2 is YYNGEE in the germline V gene. This CDR3 has 16 residues. The junction had 5 bases not matched to a gene; V was cut back by 0 bases and J by 3 bases. CDR3 DNA: TGTGCCAGCAGCGTAGGAATAGCGGGAGAGACAGATACGCAGTATTTT. Its protein is CASSVGIAGETDTQYF.

The chain recombines TRBV5-5 with TRBJ1-1; TRBD1 might be the D (6 bases). In germline, CDR1 is SGHKS, CDR2 YYEKEE (reference sequence). V was shortened by 1 base and J by 3 bases, with 13 bases between the two germline ends. The CDR3 sequence is 15 residues long. CDR3 sequence reads: CASSLWQGSDTEAFF. The CDR3, as DNA: TGTGCCAGCAGCTTGTGGCAGGGGAGTGACACTGAAGCTTTCTTT.

The chain joins TRBV30 to TRBJ2-7; 7 positions match TRBD2. V gave up 6 bases and J gave up 3 bases; unmatched junction bases: 8. Per the germline V gene, CDR1 is GTSNPN and CDR2 is SVGIG (reference sequence). This CDR3 spans 13 amino acids. The CDR3 reads CACVSGGGYEQYF. In DNA form, the CDR3 reads TGTGCCTGCGTCTCGGGGGGTGGCTACGAGCAGTACTTC.

This chain joins TRBV6-1 and TRBJ1-1; maybe TRBD1 (6 bases). The V end lost 3 bases, the J end lost 2 bases, and 13 bases lay between the germline ends. Germline loops: CDR1 MNHNS, CDR2 SASEGT. The CDR3 runs to 15 residues. The CDR3 bases are TGTGCCAGCAGTGAGGGGGTGGGGGCCAACACTGAAGCTTTCTTT. This translates into CASSEGVGANTEAFF.

The V gene is TRBV15, the J gene TRBJ1-1; TRBD1 might be the D (5 bases). CDR1 is LNHNV, CDR2 YYDKDF, per germline (reference sequence). This CDR3 comprises 17 residues. The V and J ends lost 1 base and 7 bases respectively, with 22 bases between them. The CDR3 reads CATSRVEIWGVGDEAFF. Here the CDR3 DNA reads TGTGCCACCAGCAGAGTGGAAATTTGGGGGGTTGGCGATGAAGCTTTCTTT.

The J gene is TRBJ1-1, the V gene TRBV21-1; the D call TRBD1 from the table was never checked on the DNA. TRBV21-1 is assigned pseudogene status. CDR3 length: 14 residues. The CDR3 nucleotides read TGTGCCAGCAGCGCGGACAGTATGAACACTGAAGCTTTCTTT. Translation gives CASSADSMNTEAFF.

V is TRBV5-4 and J is TRBJ2-3, with 9 bases aligning to TRBD2. CDR1 is SGHNT, CDR2 YYREEE, per germline (reference sequence). With 7 bases clipped from V and 3 bases from J, the junction kept 9 bases outside the gene matches. The CDR3 runs to 15 residues. The CDR3 region is CASRISGRNTDTQYF. Here the CDR3 DNA reads TGTGCCAGCCGTATTAGCGGGAGAAATACAGATACGCAGTATTTT.

CDR3 DNA: TGCGCCAGCAGCGGGGGGTCCTCCTACAATGAGCAGTTCTTC. The encoded protein is CASSGGSSYNEQFF. The chain carries TRBV5-1 and TRBJ2-1; weak D call: TRBD2 (6 bases). V was cut by 4 bases and J by 0 bases, with 8 bases left in between. CDR3 size: 14 residues. Germline V CDR1 and CDR2: SGHRS, YFSETQ.

This clone came up once. CDR3 nucleotides: TGTGCCAGCAGCCGGAGCCTCTCGGGAGATCAGCCCCAGCATTTT. This sequence encodes CASSRSLSGDQPQHF. The chain combines TRBV6-5 with TRBJ1-5; D not certain. The CDR3 loop spans 15 amino acids. Germline V gives CDR1 MNHEY, CDR2 SVGAGI. V was shortened by 6 bases and J by 5 bases, with 17 bases between the two germline ends.

V and J are TRBV12-5 and TRBJ2-5; D is unresolved. The CDR3 is made up of 12 amino acids. V lost 1 base and J lost 3, with 3 bases in between. The V gene's germline CDR1 is LGHNT and CDR2 FRNRAP. This CDR3 reads CASGLGEETQYF. The CDR3 nucleotides read TGTGCTAGTGGTTTGGGCGAAGAGACCCAGTACTTC.

This clone was seen only once. The rearrangement joins TRBV24-1 to TRBJ1-5; D uncertain. Germline V gene data show CDR1 as KGHDR and CDR2 as SFDVKD. There are 12 residues in the CDR3. The V end lost 5 bases, the J end lost 12 bases, and 13 bases lay between the germline ends. The CDR3, as DNA: TGTGCCACCAGTGGTATCGACGGAGACCAGCATTTT. It translates to CATSGIDGDQHF.

V gene TRBV11-2 combines with J gene TRBJ2-7, with 12 bases aligning to TRBD2. This CDR3 is built from 17 residues. Trimming took 1 base from V and 6 from J; bases not matched to a gene: 10. From germline, CDR1 is SGHAT and CDR2 FQNNGV. The CDR3 DNA reads TGTGCCAGCAGCTTAGGAGTTCTAGCGGGAGGGCCGGGCGAGCAGTACTTC. Translating gives CASSLGVLAGGPGEQYF.

This clone has just one count. The chain recombines TRBV18 with TRBJ2-4, with TRBD2 as a possible D gene (6 bases). The V gene's germline CDR1 is KGHSH and CDR2 LQKENI. Trimming stripped 5 bases from V and 8 bases from J, with 10 bases between. The CDR3 loop spans 12 amino acids. The chain's CDR3 is CASSDWRDIQYF. CDR3 nucleotides: TGTGCCAGCTCAGACTGGAGGGACATTCAGTACTTC.

The V and J genes are TRBV4-1 and TRBJ1-3, with 8 bases that match TRBD1. The length of the CDR3 is 16 residues. After removal of 2 bases from V and 3 bases from J, the junction contained 6 bases not matched to a gene. Germline values: CDR1 MGHRA, CDR2 YSYEKL. The CDR3 region is CASSQPTGDFGNTIYF. The CDR3 DNA sequence: TGCGCCAGCAGCCAACCGACAGGGGATTTTGGAAACACCATATATTTT.

The V and J genes are TRBV5-6 and TRBJ2-7; no firm D call. Trimming left V 0 bases short and J 7 bases short, with 17 bases between. This CDR3 spans 15 amino acids. Germline V gives CDR1 SGHDT, CDR2 YYEEEE. The CDR3 DNA sequence: TGTGCCAGCAGCTTGGATGATGGGCCATCCCGGGAGCAGTACTTC. It yields the protein CASSLDDGPSREQYF.

The chain links TRBV5-1 to TRBJ2-7; TRBD2 might be the D (5 bases). This CDR3 spans 13 amino acids. The germline CDR1 and CDR2 sequences are SGHRS and YFSETQ. Trimming cost V 2 bases and J 7 bases, with 13 bases left between them. The CDR3 loop reads CASSFLGSGEQYF. CDR3 nucleotide sequence: TGCGCCAGCAGCTTCCTAGGATCGGGGGAGCAGTACTTC.

V usage is TRBV9 and J usage is TRBJ2-3, with 9 bases identical to TRBD1. The CDR3 runs 15 residues. Per the germline V gene, CDR1 is SGDLS and CDR2 is YYNGEE. V trimming: 3 bases; J trimming: 2 bases; junction bases outside the gene matches: 4. DNA for the CDR3: TGTGCCAGCAGCGGGGACAGGGCACCCACAGATACGCAGTATTTT. Its protein product is CASSGDRAPTDTQYF.